The 8 T cell receptor beta chains in this list originate from one sample, sequenced in a study of CXCR3-negative and CXCR3-positive naive CD8 T cells. Overall study findings and caveats: The study found more hydrophobic TRB CDR3s in CXCR3-positive naive cells than in CXCR3-negative naive cells.

Antigen specificity for these receptors is unknown. The TRB cDNA libraries were prepared by 5' RACE with UMI labels. TCRdb reprocessed the 5' RACE reads and keeps a single row for each CDR3 protein, giving no DNA. Recorded for this sample: 2,700 or so distinct CDR3 sequences. Sequencing input: naive CXCR3+ CD8+ T cells from blood. This sample's subset: CD45RO-CCR7+CD27+CD95- naive CD8+ T cells expressing CXCR3 (TNR3+). These receptor sequences come from a human donor in good health. Some clones in this sample may be carry-over from other donors' samples.

The V gene is TRBV7-9, the J gene TRBJ2-1; TCRdb's D gene call, TRBD2, goes unchecked for lack of DNA. The germline V gene has CDR1 SEHNR and CDR2 FQNEAQ (reference sequence). This CDR3 region has 16 residues. The chain's CDR3 is CASSLFLGLAANEQFF.

This clonotype is deemed medium-sized by its frequency. This chain connects TRBV3-1 to TRBJ2-2; TCRdb outputs TRBD2, but without DNA this stays unchecked. The CDR3 length is 16 residues. Germline V gene sequence: CDR1 LGHDT, CDR2 YNNKEL (reference sequence). The CDR3 spells CASSQDGLAGNGELFF.

V and J are TRBV20-1 and TRBJ2-3; TCRdb lists TRBD2, though no DNA is available to test this call. Germline V gene lookup returns CDR1 DFQATT and CDR2 SNEGSKA (reference sequence). The CDR3 runs 16 residues. CDR3 region: CSARGGLAGVADTQYF.

In terms of frequency, this clonotype is medium-sized. V usage is TRBV12-3 or TRBV12-4 and J usage is TRBJ2-3; TCRdb gives TRBD2 as the D gene, but with no DNA this cannot be confirmed. This CDR3 is built from 14 residues. The CDR3 region is CASTLGLEVDTQYF.

The V and J genes are TRBV29-1 and TRBJ2-7; TCRdb designates TRBD1, a call that cannot be tested without DNA. This CDR3 is 14 amino acids long. Germline lookup yields CDR1 SQVTM and CDR2 ANQGSEA. CDR3 amino acids: CSVPGQGGSYEQYF.

The CDR3 loop is CASSQGQGGTEAFF. This chain links TRBV4-1 with TRBJ1-1; TCRdb lists TRBD1, though no DNA is available to test this call. From germline, CDR1 is MGHRA and CDR2 YSYEKL. This CDR3 spans 14 amino acids.

This chain links TRBV3-1 with TRBJ2-1. The CDR3 extends over 12 amino acids. CDR1 and CDR2 from the germline V gene are LGHDT and YNNKEL (reference sequence). The CDR3 loop reads CASSQDGNEQFF.

V and J are TRBV29-1 and TRBJ2-6; TCRdb names TRBD2, which stays unverified in the absence of DNA. The CDR3 contains 14 residues. Per the germline V gene, CDR1 is SQVTM and CDR2 is ANQGSEA. The CDR3 reads CSVGGSSGANVLTF.